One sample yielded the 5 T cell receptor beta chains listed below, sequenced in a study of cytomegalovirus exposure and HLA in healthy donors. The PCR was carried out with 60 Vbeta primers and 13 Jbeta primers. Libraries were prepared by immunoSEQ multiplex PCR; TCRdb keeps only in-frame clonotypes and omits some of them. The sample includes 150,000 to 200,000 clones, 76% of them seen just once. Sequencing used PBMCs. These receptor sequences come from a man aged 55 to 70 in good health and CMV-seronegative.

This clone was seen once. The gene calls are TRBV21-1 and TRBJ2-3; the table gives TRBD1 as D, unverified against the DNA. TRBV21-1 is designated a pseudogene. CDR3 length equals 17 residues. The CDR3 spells CASSSQGWLRHTDTQYF. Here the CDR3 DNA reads TGTGCCAGCAGCTCCCAGGGTTGGCTTCGACACACAGATACGCAGTATTTT.

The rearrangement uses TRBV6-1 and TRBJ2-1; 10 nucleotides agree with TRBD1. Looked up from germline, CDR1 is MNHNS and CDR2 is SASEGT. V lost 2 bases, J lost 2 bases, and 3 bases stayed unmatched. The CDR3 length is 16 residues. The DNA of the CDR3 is TGTGCCAGCAGTGAATTAGGACAGGGGGCCTACAATGAGCAGTTCTTC. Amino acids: CASSELGQGAYNEQFF.

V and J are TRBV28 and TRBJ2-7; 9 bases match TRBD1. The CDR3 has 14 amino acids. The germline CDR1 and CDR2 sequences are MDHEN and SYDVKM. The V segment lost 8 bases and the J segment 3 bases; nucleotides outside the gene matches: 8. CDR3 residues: CASVPGTGFYEQYF. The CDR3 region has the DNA TGTGCCAGCGTACCCGGGACAGGGTTCTACGAGCAGTACTTC.

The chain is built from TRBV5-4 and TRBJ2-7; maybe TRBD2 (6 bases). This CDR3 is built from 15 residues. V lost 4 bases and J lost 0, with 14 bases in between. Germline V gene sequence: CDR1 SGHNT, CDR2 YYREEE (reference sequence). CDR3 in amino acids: CASSGDSAGSYEQYF. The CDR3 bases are TGTGCCAGCAGCGGGGACTCCGCCGGCTCCTACGAGCAGTACTTC. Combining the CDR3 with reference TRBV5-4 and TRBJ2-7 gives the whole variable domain ETGVTQSPTHLIKTRGQQVTLRCSSQSGHNTVSWYQQALGQGPQFIFQYYREEENGRGNFPPRFSGLQFPNYSSELNVNALELDDSALYLCASSGDSAGSYEQYFGPGTRLTVT.

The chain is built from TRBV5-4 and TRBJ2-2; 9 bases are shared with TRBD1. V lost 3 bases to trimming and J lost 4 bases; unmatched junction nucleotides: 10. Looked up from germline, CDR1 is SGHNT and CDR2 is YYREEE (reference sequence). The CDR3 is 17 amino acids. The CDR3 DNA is TGTGCCAGCAGCTCTTACGGACAGGGGAAGGCCACCGGGGAGCTGTTTTTT. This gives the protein CASSSYGQGKATGELFF.